The T cell receptor (beta chain) under discussion was sequenced for a study of somatic mutations in cytotoxic T cells in rheumatoid arthritis. About the research overall: After diagnosis, patient blood (about 30 ml EDTA) was drawn right away, before any treatment was given. Among the T-cell populations stained with V beta antibodies, some were separated by flow sorting at nearly 100% purity, including V beta1+ cells whose TCRB was sequenced. General study results and limits: The top CD8+ clone topped 20% of CD8+ cells in about an eighth of the 65 patients. Antigens bound by the expanded CD8+ clones were not identified.

This clone was seen only a few times. Its target is unknown. Generated by immunoSEQ multiplex PCR, the TCRdb table keeps only in-frame clones and is missing some. The data contain roughly 4,700 clones, over 70% of them singletons. From germline, CDR1 is SEHNR and CDR2 FQNEAQ (reference sequence). The CDR3 contains 15 residues. Trimming cost V 4 bases and J 5 bases, with 16 bases left between them. The sequence was collected from a man between 70 and 80 years old with rheumatoid arthritis. This chain joins TRBV7-9 and TRBJ2-3, with D tentatively TRBD2 (6 bases). The source material was CD8+ T cells sorted from blood. CDR3 amino acids: CASSSRGLRGDTQYF. CDR3 coding DNA: TGTGCCAGCAGCTCTCGGGGACTTCGAGGAGATACGCAGTATTTT.